One and the same sample provided the 7 T cell receptor beta chains below, sequenced in a study of blood T cell repertoires in COVID-19. Profiled with immunoSEQ multiplex PCR; TCRdb holds only in-frame clones, not every one. The table shows around 21,000 clones, with roughly 83% occurring only once. The source material was peripheral blood. These TCRs come from a man aged 40-49 years with acute or convalescent COVID-19.

The chain's CDR3 is CAWSVFGSYYGYTF. CDR3 sequence (DNA): TGTGCCTGGAGTGTATTTGGGAGTTACTATGGCTACACCTTC. The rearrangement joins TRBV30 to TRBJ1-2; no clear D gene. The CDR3 consists of 14 residues. Between the trimmed V and J ends, which lost 0 bases and 3 bases, there was a span of 11 bases. Germline CDR1 is GTSNPN and CDR2 is SVGIG (reference sequence).

The chain uses TRBV30 and TRBJ1-2, with D maybe TRBD1 (5 bases). Deletions cut 1 base from V and 6 bases from J, with 12 bases between. The CDR3 is 13 amino acids. CDR1 GTSNPN and CDR2 SVGIG come from the germline V gene (reference sequence). The CDR3 is CAWSAPRVNGYTF. CDR3 in DNA: TGTGCCTGGAGTGCTCCCAGGGTGAATGGCTACACCTTC.

The chain joins TRBV3-1 (or the pseudogene TRBV3-2) to TRBJ1-5; D is ambiguous. The length of the CDR3 is 14 residues. The V end lost 4 bases, the J end lost 7 bases, and 14 bases lay between the germline ends. Per the germline V gene, CDR1 is LGHDT and CDR2 is YNNKEL (reference sequence). CDR3 sequence reads: CASSLRSVGQPQHF. The CDR3 DNA is TGTGCCAGCAGCCTAAGATCCGTCGGGCAGCCCCAGCATTTT.

V usage is TRBV7-2 and J usage is TRBJ1-2; D unclear. The CDR3 sequence is 13 residues long. Germline V gene sequence: CDR1 SGHTA, CDR2 FQGNSA. Trimming pared 5 bases from V and 12 bases from J, leaving 19 bases between. The CDR3 sequence is CASSPVTAGLNTF. Written as DNA, the CDR3 is TGTGCCAGCAGCCCTGTTACGGCAGGCCTTAACACCTTC.

This sequence joins TRBV18 and TRBJ2-7, with TRBD2 matching over 9 bases. The junction had 13 bases not matched to a gene; V was cut back by 3 bases and J by 4 bases. The CDR3 extends over 17 amino acids. Germline-derived CDR1 and CDR2 are KGHSH and LQKENI. The CDR3 DNA is TGTGCCAGCTCACCTCTCTCGGGGCGGGAGGGCCAATACGAGCAGTACTTC. Translated: CASSPLSGREGQYEQYF.

The CDR3 DNA reads as TGCGCCAGCAGCCTATCGGCGGGCACTGAAGCTTTCTTT. The encoded protein is CASSLSAGTEAFF. The chain employs TRBV5-1 and TRBJ1-1; D unresolved. Germline V gene sequence: CDR1 SGHRS, CDR2 YFSETQ. The CDR3 totals 13 residues. Trimming removed 4 bases from V and 4 bases from J, with 11 bases in between.

This clone was seen a single time. The V call is TRBV18, the J call TRBJ2-1; D gene ambiguous. Germline-derived CDR1 and CDR2 are KGHSH and LQKENI. Trimming left V 0 bases short and J 8 bases short, with 8 bases between. The CDR3 loop spans 13 amino acids. CDR3 nucleotide sequence: TGTGCCAGCTCACCACCTAGCCGGGATGAGCAGTTCTTC. It codes for CASSPPSRDEQFF.